This passage covers 16 T cell receptor beta chains from one sample sequenced in a study of blood T cells in healthy people across ages (dated by TCRdb to between 2015 and 2017). The library was obtained by 5' RACE. The instrument given in TCRdb is Illumina HiSeq 2500. The second PCR ran for roughly 7 to 12 cycles and used a J-beta primer mix along with a sample-barcoded 5' primer. TCRdb trimmed public reads at Q25 via fastp, called clones via MiXCR and kept in-frame beta chains. Each record represents a unique CDR3 protein, reported with the most common genes and DNA among its rows. This sample comprises about 510,000 distinct CDR3 sequences, about 26% of them detected only once. The ten largest account for 3% to 4.5% of the sample. The same sample was also used in a study of T cells of mothers and their children.

Sequencing was carried out using blood. These receptors were taken from a boy aged 2 to 10 in good health.

The chain carries TRBV4-3 and TRBJ2-2; 10 bases match TRBD2. The germline CDR1 and CDR2 sequences are LGHNA and YSLEER. The V and J ends lost 0 bases and 7 bases, in that order; junction bases with no gene match: 11. The CDR3 is 18 amino acids. The CDR3 nucleotides are TGCGCCAGCAGCCAAGAAGGGCTAGCGGGAGATACGTTCGGGGAGCTGTTTTTT. It codes for CASSQEGLAGDTFGELFF.

This clonotype was seen a few times. The rearrangement uses TRBV29-1 and TRBJ2-5; tentatively, D is TRBD1 (6 bases). Matching the DNA end better, TRBJ2-7 makes the J call doubtful. CDR3 length: 12 residues. CDR1 and CDR2 (germline): SQVTM, ANQGSEA. CDR3 nucleotides: TGCAGCGCCCGGGACATGGGTAACGAGCAGTACTTC. The encoded protein is CSARDMGNEQYF.

This clonotype was seen more than once but under ten times. The chain couples TRBV28 to TRBJ2-3; 11 bases are shared with TRBD2. The CDR3 sequence is 18 residues long. Germline V gene lookup returns CDR1 MDHEN and CDR2 SYDVKM. The J segment lost 2 bases and the V segment lost 3 bases, leaving 10 bases of the junction unmatched. CDR3 sequence reads: CASSFGLAGGPPTDTQYF. CDR3 nucleotides: TGTGCCAGCAGTTTCGGGCTAGCGGGAGGCCCACCCACAGATACGCAGTATTTT.

The rearrangement joins TRBV12-3 or TRBV12-4 to TRBJ2-5; 9 bases line up with TRBD2. Matching the DNA end better, TRBJ2-1 makes the J call doubtful. The CDR3 contains 15 residues. The DNA for the CDR3 is TGTGCCAGCAGTTTAGAAGCGGGGGGCCTACATGAGCAGTTCTTC. Its translation is CASSLEAGGLHEQFF.

The chain combines TRBV5-1 with TRBJ2-2; 12 bases line up with TRBD2. This CDR3 has 16 residues. Germline CDR1 is SGHRS and CDR2 is YFSETQ. V was pared by 2 bases and J by 6 bases, with 5 bases of the junction left unmatched. The CDR3 is CASSFKLAGGSGELFF. The CDR3 DNA reads as TGCGCCAGCAGCTTCAAACTAGCGGGGGGTTCCGGGGAGCTGTTTTTT.

The chain carries TRBV24-1 and TRBJ2-5; TRBD2 matches 12 bases. The ends lost 10 bases at V and 2 bases at J; junction bases unmatched: 13. CDR1 and CDR2 from the germline V gene are KGHDR and SFDVKD. This CDR3 has 17 amino acids. DNA of the CDR3: TGTGCCACTTCATCCGTAGGACTAGCGGGGAATCAAGAGACCCAGTACTTC. Its translation: CATSSVGLAGNQETQYF.

The rearrangement joins TRBV20-1 to TRBJ2-2, with 12 bases that match TRBD1. The junction had 3 bases not matched to a gene; V was cut back by 0 bases and J by 4 bases. The germline gives CDR1 DFQATT, CDR2 SNEGSKA (reference sequence). CDR3 length: 16 residues. CDR3 amino acids: CSARDPGQGATGELFF. The CDR3 DNA is TGCAGTGCTAGAGATCCGGGACAGGGGGCCACCGGGGAGCTGTTTTTT.

This chain joins TRBV6-6 and TRBJ2-3, with 11 positions matching TRBD2. CDR1 and CDR2 from the germline V gene are MNHNY and SVGAGI (reference sequence). Unmatched junction bases numbered 8, after V lost 7 bases and J lost 5 bases. The CDR3 sequence is 15 residues long. The CDR3 loop reads CASNVLAGGGDTQYF. In DNA, the CDR3 is TGTGCCAGCAATGTCTTAGCGGGGGGGGGAGATACGCAGTATTTT.

This chain links TRBV7-9 with TRBJ2-1, with 9 bases matching TRBD2. V dropped 2 bases and J dropped 4; count of bases not matched to a gene: 6. There are 16 residues in the CDR3. The germline gives CDR1 SEHNR, CDR2 FQNEAQ (reference sequence). CDR3 coding DNA: TGTGCCAGCAGCTTACCTCCGGGACTAGCTTACAATGAGCAGTTCTTC. Translated: CASSLPPGLAYNEQFF.

The chain links TRBV27 to TRBJ1-2, with D uncertain. Between the trimmed V and J ends, which lost 5 bases and 2 bases, there was a span of 12 bases. The CDR3 is made up of 14 amino acids. From germline, CDR1 is MNHEY and CDR2 SMNVEV (reference sequence). CDR3 DNA: TGTGCCAGCAGTCTGCGACTGGGGAACTATGGCTACACCTTC. This encodes CASSLRLGNYGYTF.

In its sample, this clonotype was seen many times. The chain recombines TRBV6-6 with TRBJ2-1, with D perhaps TRBD2 (5 bases). V lost 8 bases and J 3 bases, leaving 8 bases between the germline ends. Germline CDR1 MNHNY, CDR2 SVGAGI (reference sequence). The CDR3 is 12 residues long. The DNA of the CDR3 is TGTGCCAGCGGGAGTCTCTACAATGAGCAGTTCTTC. It yields the protein CASGSLYNEQFF.

This clonotype appeared a few times. The chain is built from TRBV20-1 and TRBJ2-1, with 7 bases fitting TRBD2. The germline V gene has CDR1 DFQATT and CDR2 SNEGSKA (reference sequence). Trimming took 5 bases from V and 4 from J; bases not matched to a gene: 5. The CDR3 spans 13 residues. CDR3 bases: TGCAGTGCTGATAGGACTAGTTACAATGAGCAGTTCTTC. Translating gives CSADRTSYNEQFF.

This clonotype was detected only a few times. The chain uses TRBV5-8 and TRBJ2-5, with TRBD2 as a possible D gene (6 bases). The end of the DNA aligns better with TRBJ2-1, so the J call may be wrong. Germline V lookup: CDR1 SGHTS, CDR2 YDEGEE. The CDR3 sequence is 13 residues long. The CDR3, as DNA: TGTGCCAGCAGCTTGGTTAAGGCGGGGGAGCAGTTCTTC. It is translated as CASSLVKAGEQFF.

This clonotype was recorded a few times. CDR3 amino acids: CASRQNYGYTF. In DNA form, the CDR3 reads TGTGCCAGCAGGCAGAACTATGGCTACACCTTC. The chain combines TRBV6-5 with TRBJ1-2, with no clear D. Per germline, CDR1 MNHEY and CDR2 SVGAGI. The CDR3 runs to 11 residues. Trimming shortened V by 6 bases and J by 2 bases, and 4 bases separated the two germline ends.

This clonotype was seen repeatedly, ten times or more. The chain carries TRBV7-2 and TRBJ2-2; TRBD2 matches at 7 bases. J was trimmed by 1 base and V by 5 bases; bases with no gene match: 7. The CDR3 runs 16 residues. Per the germline V gene, CDR1 is SGHTA and CDR2 is FQGNSA. CDR3 amino acids: CASSPQASGNTGELFF. CDR3 nucleotide sequence: TGTGCCAGCAGCCCGCAGGCTAGCGGGAACACCGGGGAGCTGTTTTTT.

This clonotype was counted only a few times. J is TRBJ1-1 and V is TRBV5-1; tentatively, D is TRBD1 (5 bases). The CDR3 contains 14 residues. Trimming took 0 bases from V and 1 from J, leaving 7 bases between them. CDR1 and CDR2 (germline): SGHRS, YFSETQ. This CDR3 reads CASSLGDGNTEAFF. CDR3 nucleotide sequence: TGCGCCAGCAGCTTGGGGGACGGGAACACTGAAGCTTTCTTT.